This TCR beta chain derives from a study of blood T cell repertoires in COVID-19. In the study overall: Samples came from the United States, Italy and Spain, spanning acute and convalescent COVID-19. PBMCs, B-cell-depleted T cells, or T cells were the source of the cDNA or gDNA that made up the material.

The data were produced by immunoSEQ multiplex PCR, yet TCRdb's version contains in-frame clones alone and is incomplete. The sample has about 160,000 clones, 93% seen once. V shed 2 bases and J shed 5 bases, with 16 bases lying between them. The CDR3 loop spans 17 amino acids. Germline values: CDR1 MNHEY, CDR2 SMNVEV (reference sequence). Patients at the Seattle site were enrolled during active infection and followed longitudinally. The sequencing input was peripheral blood. This rearrangement joins TRBV27 to TRBJ1-6; D is perhaps TRBD1 (6 bases). This clonotype originated in a woman in her sixties with COVID-19, enrolled during active disease. The DNA for the CDR3 is TGTGCCAGCAGTTTAGTATTATGGGGGCGAGATAATTCACCCCTCCACTTT. Its protein is CASSLVLWGRDNSPLHF.